This T cell receptor (beta chain) was documented in a study of T cell repertoires in cytomegalovirus infection. For the study at large: Based on public TCR beta signatures, there were indications of CMV infection and of a matching HLA type.

Germline-derived CDR1 and CDR2 are MDHEN and SYDVKM. After removal of 3 bases from V and 0 bases from J, the junction contained 8 bases not matched to a gene. This CDR3 region has 17 residues. TCRdb analysed the reads with MiXCR anew, one entry per CDR3 protein. The sample has around 740,000 distinct CDR3 sequences, approximately 34% seen once. Only one count was recorded for this clonotype. Its antigen remains unidentified. Study-wide points: CMV-specific TCR beta clonotypes restricted by HLA-C were the ones dominating the ex vivo response.

The sequenced sample was PBMCs. The receptor was isolated from a human donor in good health (CMV status not recorded). Some clones in this sample may be carry-over from other donors' samples. The chain is built from TRBV28 and TRBJ2-7, with 10 bases identical to TRBD1. Here the CDR3 DNA reads TGTGCCAGCAGTTTGCCCGGGCGGGACAGGGGCTCCTACGAGCAGTACTTC. As protein: CASSLPGRDRGSYEQYF.